This T cell receptor beta chain was captured by sequencing in a study of OX40 agonist ivuxolimab in advanced cancers. The overall study: A diagnosis of hepatocellular carcinoma, melanoma, renal cell or head and neck cancer was present in dose-escalation patients. Males comprised approximately 84% of the group, whose mean age was around 62 years (range 23 to 79).

This CDR3 spans 15 amino acids. CDR1 and CDR2 from the germline V gene are PRHDT and FYEKMQ (reference sequence). Trimming removed 5 bases from V and 5 bases from J, with 18 bases in between. Notes on this clone: Its antigen is undetermined.

TCRdb's copy holds only in-frame clones and misses some; the assay was immunoSEQ multiplex PCR. The repertoire has about 73,000 clones, about 90% of them found once; the top ten carry around 0.8%. Study-wide results and caveats: Some patients who did not respond also had low normalized T-cell clonal expansion.

The specimen was CD4+ or CD8+ T cells sorted from blood, collected in a trial of the OX40 agonist ivuxolimab. This chain uses TRBV13 with TRBJ1-1; D call uncertain. This receptor was obtained from an adult with an advanced solid tumor such as melanoma, head and neck, liver or kidney cancer. The chain's CDR3 is CASSPPGRARTEAFF. The CDR3 region has the DNA TGTGCCAGCAGCCCCCCCGGGAGGGCGAGAACTGAAGCTTTCTTT.